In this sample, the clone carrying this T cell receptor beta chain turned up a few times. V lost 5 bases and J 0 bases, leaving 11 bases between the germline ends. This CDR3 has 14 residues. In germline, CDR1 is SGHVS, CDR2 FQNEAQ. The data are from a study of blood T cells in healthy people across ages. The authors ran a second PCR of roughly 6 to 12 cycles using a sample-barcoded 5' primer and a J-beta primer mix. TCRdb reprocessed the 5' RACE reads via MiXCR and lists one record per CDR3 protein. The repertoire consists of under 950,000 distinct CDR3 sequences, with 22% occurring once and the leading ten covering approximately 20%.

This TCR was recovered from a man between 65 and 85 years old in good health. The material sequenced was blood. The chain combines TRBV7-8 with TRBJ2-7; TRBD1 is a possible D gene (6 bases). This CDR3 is CASSGQPSSYEQYF. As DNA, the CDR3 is TGTGCCAGCAGCGGACAGCCGTCCTCCTACGAGCAGTACTTC.